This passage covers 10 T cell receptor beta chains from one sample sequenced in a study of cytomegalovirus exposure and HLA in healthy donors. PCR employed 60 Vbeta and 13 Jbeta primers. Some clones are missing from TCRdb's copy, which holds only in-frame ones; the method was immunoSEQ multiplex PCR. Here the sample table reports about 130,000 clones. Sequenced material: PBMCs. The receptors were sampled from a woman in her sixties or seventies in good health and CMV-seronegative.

The CDR3 nucleotides read TGCGCCAGCGCCTCCGAGGGACAGGGGTTGATCCAGTACTTC. The encoded protein is CASASEGQGLIQYF. The chain carries TRBV5-1 and TRBJ2-5; the match to TRBD1 covers 10 bases. The CDR3 covers 14 residues. V trimming: 7 bases; J trimming: 10 bases; junction bases outside the gene matches: 13. The germline CDR1 and CDR2 sequences are SGHRS and YFSETQ.

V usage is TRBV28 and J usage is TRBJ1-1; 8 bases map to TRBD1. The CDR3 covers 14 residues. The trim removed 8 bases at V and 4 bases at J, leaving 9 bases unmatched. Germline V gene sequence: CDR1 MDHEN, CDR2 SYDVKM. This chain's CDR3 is CASGSGQGVTEAFF. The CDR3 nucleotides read TGTGCCAGCGGCTCCGGACAGGGAGTCACTGAAGCTTTCTTT.

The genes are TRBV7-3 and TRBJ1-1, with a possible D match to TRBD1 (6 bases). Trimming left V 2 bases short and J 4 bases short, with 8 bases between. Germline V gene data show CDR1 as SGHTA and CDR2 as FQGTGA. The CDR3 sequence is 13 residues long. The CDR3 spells CASSLEQGTEAFF. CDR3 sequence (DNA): TGTGCCAGCAGCTTAGAACAGGGCACTGAAGCTTTCTTT.

CDR3 sequence: CASSGGTGATSGREFF. Written as DNA, the CDR3 is TGTGCCAGCAGTGGGGGGACAGGGGCTACTAGCGGGAGAGAGTTCTTC. The rearrangement links TRBV6-1 to TRBJ2-1, with a possible D match to TRBD2 (11 bases). Per the germline V gene, CDR1 is MNHNS and CDR2 is SASEGT. CDR3 size: 16 residues. V was pared by 4 bases and J by 14 bases, with 27 bases between.

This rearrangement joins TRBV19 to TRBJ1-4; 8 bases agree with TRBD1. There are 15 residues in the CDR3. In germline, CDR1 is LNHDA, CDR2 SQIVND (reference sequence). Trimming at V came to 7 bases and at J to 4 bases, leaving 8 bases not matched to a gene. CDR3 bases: TGTGCCAGTACCGAAACAGGGGGACGTAATGAAAAACTGTTTTTT. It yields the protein CASTETGGRNEKLFF. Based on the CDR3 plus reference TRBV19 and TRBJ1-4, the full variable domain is DGGITQSPKYLFRKEGQNVTLSCEQNLNHDAMYWYRQDPGQGLRLIYYSQIVNDFQKGDIAEGYSVSREKKESFPLTVTSAQKNPTAFYLCASTETGGRNEKLFFGSGTQLSVL.

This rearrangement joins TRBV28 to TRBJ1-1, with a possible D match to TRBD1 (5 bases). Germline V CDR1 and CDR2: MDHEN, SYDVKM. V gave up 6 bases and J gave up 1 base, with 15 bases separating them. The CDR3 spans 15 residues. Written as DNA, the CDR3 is TGTGCCAGCAGATCTCCAGGGTACAAGAACACTGAAGCTTTCTTT. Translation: CASRSPGYKNTEAFF.

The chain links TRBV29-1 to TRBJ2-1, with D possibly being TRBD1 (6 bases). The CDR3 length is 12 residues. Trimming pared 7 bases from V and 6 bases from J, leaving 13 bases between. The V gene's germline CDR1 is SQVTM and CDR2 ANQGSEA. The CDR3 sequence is CSAREGVNEQFF. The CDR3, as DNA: TGCAGCGCCCGTGAGGGGGTCAATGAGCAGTTCTTC.

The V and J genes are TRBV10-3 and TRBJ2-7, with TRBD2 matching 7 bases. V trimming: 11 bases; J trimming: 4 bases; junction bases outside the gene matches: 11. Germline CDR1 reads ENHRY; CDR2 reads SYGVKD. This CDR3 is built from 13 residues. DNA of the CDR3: TGTGCCCACGCGGGCGGGGGACCATACGAGCAGTACTTC. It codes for CAHAGGGPYEQYF.

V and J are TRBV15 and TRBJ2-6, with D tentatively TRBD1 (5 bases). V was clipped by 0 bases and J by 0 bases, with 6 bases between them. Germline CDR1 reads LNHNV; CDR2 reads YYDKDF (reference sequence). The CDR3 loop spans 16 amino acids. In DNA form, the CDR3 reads TGTGCCACCAGCAGAGATACAGGCTCTGGGGCCAACGTCCTGACTTTC. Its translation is CATSRDTGSGANVLTF.

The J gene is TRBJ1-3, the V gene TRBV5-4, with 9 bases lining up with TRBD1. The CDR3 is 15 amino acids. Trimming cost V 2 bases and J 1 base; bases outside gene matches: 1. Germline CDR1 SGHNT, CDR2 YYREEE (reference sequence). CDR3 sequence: CASSLQGASGNTIYF. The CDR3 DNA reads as TGTGCCAGCAGCTTACAGGGGGCGTCTGGAAACACCATATATTTT. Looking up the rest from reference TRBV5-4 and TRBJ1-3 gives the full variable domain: ETGVTQSPTHLIKTRGQQVTLRCSSQSGHNTVSWYQQALGQGPQFIFQYYREEENGRGNFPPRFSGLQFPNYSSELNVNALELDDSALYLCASSLQGASGNTIYFGEGSWLTVV.